These T cell receptor beta chains were read from a single sample in a study of cytomegalovirus exposure and HLA in healthy donors. Assay used: immunoSEQ multiplex PCR; TCRdb lists only in-frame clones, some missing. There are around 150,000 clones in the sample; about 90% occur only once, and approximately 7.5% lies in the top ten. The sequenced sample consisted of PBMCs. The source is a woman between 18 and 29 years old in good health and CMV-seropositive. CDR3s include the opening cysteine and the closing phenylalanine or tryptophan. The order of the fields is clone size, J gene, V gene, D gene, CDR3 protein, CDR3 DNA. A D gene is named only where the DNA matches it firmly. Size values are once, few and many counts, or a class for expanded clones, and some rows have none.

>NA|TRBJ1-4|TRBV10-3|TRBD1
CAINSQGANEKLFF
TGTGCCATCAACTCACAGGGGGCGAATGAAAAACTGTTTTTT
>NA|TRBJ2-5|TRBV6-1|TRBD2
CASSEVIDAGGRETQYF
TGTGCCAGCAGTGAAGTCATAGATGCGGGGGGGCGGGAGACCCAGTACTTC
>NA|TRBJ2-7|TRBV5-1|TRBD1
CASSLEPGTGGEQYF
TGCGCCAGCAGCTTGGAGCCCGGGACAGGGGGCGAGCAGTACTTC
>once|TRBJ1-1|TRBV28|NA
CASSLWERNTEAFF
TGTGCCAGCAGTTTATGGGAGAGGAACACTGAAGCTTTCTTT
>NA|TRBJ2-2|TRBV7-2|NA
CASSPTSGYGELFF
TGTGCCAGCAGCCCGACCTCCGGGTACGGGGAGCTGTTTTTT
>once|TRBJ2-2|TRBV5-1|NA
CASSSFPGELFF
TGCGCCAGCAGCTCCTTTCCCGGGGAGCTGTTTTTT
>NA|TRBJ1-2|TRBV4-3|NA
CASSQPHAVGRGGYTF
TGCGCCAGCAGCCAACCCCACGCAGTGGGAAGAGGGGGCTACACCTTC
>NA|TRBJ2-1|TRBV10-3|NA
CASSERSSYNEQFF
TGTGCCAGCTCCGAAAGGAGCTCCTACAATGAGCAGTTCTTC
>NA|TRBJ1-3|TRBV19|TRBD1
CASQQGTSGNTIYF
TGTGCCAGTCAACAGGGGACCTCTGGAAACACCATATATTTT
>NA|TRBJ1-5|TRBV11-3|NA
CASSSGRLFGESYSNQPQHF
TGTGCCAGCAGCTCCGGCCGACTATTCGGGGAGTCCTATAGCAATCAGCCCCAGCATTTT
>once|TRBJ2-1|TRBV7-3|NA
CASSLLSGNEQFF
TGTGCCAGCAGCTTACTGTCAGGCAATGAGCAGTTCTTC
>NA|TRBJ2-7|TRBV7-9|TRBD1
CASSPHSKTGDYEQYF
TGTGCCAGCAGCCCCCACTCGAAGACAGGGGACTACGAGCAGTACTTC
>NA|TRBJ1-4|TRBV6-8|TRBD1
CASSYETTGYNEKLFF
TGTGCCAGCAGTTACGAAACGACAGGGTATAATGAAAAACTGTTTTTT
>NA|TRBJ1-1|TRBV5-1|NA
CASSGPTGFSTEAFF
TGCGCCAGCAGCGGACCCACAGGGTTCAGCACTGAAGCTTTCTTT
>NA|TRBJ2-5|TRBV30|NA
CAWNPDGGAQYF
TGTGCCTGGAATCCAGATGGCGGGGCCCAGTACTTC
>NA|TRBJ2-6|TRBV7-2|NA
CASSLGAGSGANVLTF
TGTGCCAGCAGCTTAGGTGCGGGATCCGGGGCCAACGTCCTGACTTTC
>few|TRBJ2-2|TRBV11-2|NA
CASSPSSDFRNTGELFF
TGTGCCAGCAGCCCTTCGTCGGACTTCAGGAACACCGGGGAGCTGTTTTTT
>NA|TRBJ1-1|TRBV5-4|NA
CASSLVVNTEAFF
TGTGCCAGCAGCTTGGTTGTAAACACTGAAGCTTTCTTT
>few|TRBJ2-5|TRBV5-4|TRBD2
CASSLGGGLSETQYF
TGTGCCAGCAGCTTGGGTGGGGGACTATCAGAGACCCAGTACTTC
>NA|TRBJ1-3|TRBV4-3|TRBD1
CASSQDRGNTIYF
TGCGCCAGCAGCCAAGACAGGGGGAACACCATATATTTT
>NA|TRBJ1-4|TRBV6-5|NA
CASSGTYRREKLFF
TGTGCCAGCAGCGGGACATATCGACGTGAAAAACTGTTTTTT
>NA|TRBJ1-6|TRBV7-2|TRBD1
CASSPGQVHSPLHF
TGTGCCAGCAGCCCGGGACAGGTTCATTCACCCCTCCACTTT
>NA|TRBJ1-2|TRBV18|TRBD1
CASSPGQGAHSFYGYTF
TGTGCCAGCTCGCCCGGACAGGGGGCTCATTCGTTCTATGGCTACACCTTC
>NA|TRBJ2-3|TRBV9|NA
CASSASPTGGADTQYF
TGTGCCAGCAGCGCGAGCCCCACAGGGGGGGCAGATACGCAGTATTTT
>NA|TRBJ2-7|TRBV10-3|TRBD1
CAISPGQGAGEQYF
TGTGCCATCAGTCCGGGACAGGGGGCTGGGGAGCAGTACTTC
>NA|TRBJ2-7|TRBV4-1|NA
CASSQVETGSSYEQYF
TGCGCCAGCAGCCAAGTGGAGACAGGAAGCTCCTACGAGCAGTACTTC
>few|TRBJ1-2|TRBV11-3|TRBD1
CASSPGTGDGYTF
TGTGCCAGCAGCCCGGGGACAGGGGACGGCTACACCTTC
>NA|TRBJ2-1|TRBV6-1|NA
CASSPYNEQFF
TGTGCCAGCAGTCCTTACAATGAGCAGTTCTTC
>NA|TRBJ2-3|TRBV4-1|NA
CASSQGPSRPDTQYF
TGCGCCAGCAGCCAAGGCCCTAGTCGGCCAGATACGCAGTATTTT
>NA|TRBJ2-1|TRBV5-1|TRBD1
CASSGGTGGYNEQFF
TGCGCCAGCAGCGGCGGGACAGGGGGATACAATGAGCAGTTCTTC
>NA|TRBJ2-2|TRBV5-1|TRBD1
CASSLDVPGQGEAGELFF
TGCGCCAGCAGCTTGGATGTCCCGGGACAGGGAGAAGCCGGGGAGCTGTTTTTT